The rows below give T cell receptor beta chains drawn from one sample of a study of blood T cells in healthy people across ages. From the 5' RACE reads, TCRdb called clonotypes with MiXCR, one entry per CDR3 protein. Of about 1.8 million distinct CDR3 sequences listed, roughly 49% are singletons. Sequencing was performed on blood. These receptors all come from a woman between 40 and 50 years old in good health. Both conserved end residues are part of each CDR3. D genes are given only for firm matches. Size is omitted from some rows. Given values are once, few, many or a class for expanded clones.

J: TRBJ2-5; size: -; D: -; V: TRBV20-1; CDR3: CSARDWDEETQYF; DNA: TGCAGTGCTAGAGATTGGGATGAAGAGACCCAGTACTTC
J: TRBJ2-1; size: few; D: -; V: TRBV5-1; CDR3: CASSLKYSPNEQFF; DNA: TGCGCCAGCAGCTTGAAATACAGTCCAAATGAGCAGTTCTTC
J: TRBJ1-2; size: -; D: -; V: TRBV18; CDR3: CASSEGIGDGYTF; DNA: TGTGCCAGCTCAGAGGGGATAGGGGACGGCTACACCTTC
J: TRBJ2-5; size: -; D: TRBD2; V: TRBV11-2; CDR3: CASSPAGGRFKETQYF; DNA: TGTGCCAGCAGCCCAGCGGGGGGGCGGTTTAAAGAGACCCAGTACTTC
J: TRBJ2-5; size: -; D: -; V: TRBV20-1; CDR3: CSARPPQLRETQYF; DNA: TGCAGTGCTAGACCCCCACAGCTCCGGGAGACCCAGTACTTC
J: TRBJ1-2; size: -; D: -; V: TRBV20-1; CDR3: CSARVSGTTNYGYTF; DNA: TGCAGTGCTAGGGTCTCGGGGACTACTAACTATGGCTACACCTTC
J: TRBJ1-1; size: -; D: -; V: TRBV7-2; CDR3: CASSWGRRPSEAFF; DNA: TGTGCCAGCAGCTGGGGGCGCCGGCCCTCGGAAGCTTTCTTT
J: TRBJ2-1; size: -; D: -; V: TRBV4-3; CDR3: CASSQDWIPYNEQFF; DNA: TGCGCCAGCAGCCAAGATTGGATCCCCTACAATGAGCAGTTCTTC
J: TRBJ1-1; size: -; D: -; V: TRBV29-1; CDR3: CSVPYMGTKAKNTEAFF; DNA: TGCAGCGTCCCCTACATGGGGACCAAGGCGAAGAACACTGAAGCTTTCTTT
J: TRBJ2-5; size: once; D: -; V: TRBV11-2; CDR3: CASSTRLQVQETQYF; DNA: TGTGCCAGCAGCACCCGCTTACAGGTCCAAGAGACCCAGTACTTC
J: TRBJ2-3; size: -; D: TRBD2; V: TRBV2; CDR3: CASSELLPGGTQYF; DNA: TGTGCCAGCAGCGAATTACTTCCGGGGGGTACGCAGTATTTT
J: TRBJ2-1; size: -; D: TRBD2; V: TRBV6-5; CDR3: CASSSPGSSGNEQFF; DNA: TGTGCCAGCAGTTCCCCTGGGAGTAGCGGGAATGAGCAGTTCTTC
J: TRBJ1-2; size: many; D: -; V: TRBV4-2; CDR3: CASSQEQGNNYGYTF; DNA: TGTGCCAGCAGCCAAGAACAGGGCAATAACTATGGCTACACCTTC
J: TRBJ2-3; size: -; D: -; V: TRBV4-3; CDR3: CASSQGPNALGRQYF; DNA: TGCGCCAGCAGCCAAGGTCCGAATGCGCTAGGTCGGCAGTATTTT
J: TRBJ2-1; size: -; D: TRBD2; V: TRBV29-1; CDR3: CSVTSGGGIGTYNEQFF; DNA: TGCAGCGTGACAAGCGGGGGGGGAATTGGCACCTACAATGAGCAGTTCTTC
J: TRBJ1-2; size: -; D: -; V: TRBV5-1; CDR3: CASISEGGREYGYTF; DNA: TGCGCCAGCATCTCAGAGGGGGGACGGGAGTATGGCTACACCTTC
J: TRBJ1-5; size: -; D: -; V: TRBV27; CDR3: CASSSGGSQPQHF; DNA: TGTGCCAGCAGTTCGGGGGGCAGCCAGCCCCAGCATTTT
J: TRBJ2-1; size: -; D: -; V: TRBV7-2; CDR3: CASRRGGEFGEQFF; DNA: TGTGCCAGCAGGAGGGGGGGGGAGTTTGGTGAGCAGTTCTTC
J: TRBJ1-1; size: -; D: -; V: TRBV3-1; CDR3: CASSQFPQSGTQNTEAFF; DNA: TGTGCCAGCAGCCAATTCCCGCAAAGCGGGACACAGAACACTGAAGCTTTCTTT
J: TRBJ2-7; size: once; D: TRBD2; V: TRBV29-1; CDR3: CSVELKLAGVVSSEQYF; DNA: TGCAGCGTTGAATTAAAACTAGCGGGGGTGGTCTCCTCCGAGCAGTACTTC
J: TRBJ2-1; size: few; D: TRBD1; V: TRBV5-1; CDR3: CASSFGQGSGNEQFF; DNA: TGCGCCAGCAGCTTCGGACAGGGGTCGGGAAATGAGCAGTTCTTC
J: TRBJ2-4; size: few; D: TRBD2; V: TRBV2; CDR3: CVSGGPAKNIQYF; DNA: TGTGTTTCGGGGGGGCCAGCCAAAAACATTCAGTACTTC
J: TRBJ2-5; size: -; D: TRBD2; V: TRBV4-1; CDR3: CASSQELAGMMGETQYF; DNA: TGCGCCAGCAGCCAAGAACTAGCGGGGATGATGGGGGAGACCCAGTACTTC
J: TRBJ2-1; size: few; D: -; V: TRBV20-1; CDR3: CSASWPSATSYNEQFF; DNA: TGCAGTGCTAGTTGGCCTAGCGCTACCTCCTACAATGAGCAGTTCTTC
J: TRBJ2-5; size: -; D: TRBD1; V: TRBV7-6; CDR3: CASSLAPDRGGQETQYF; DNA: TGTGCCAGCAGCTTAGCGCCGGACAGGGGAGGCCAAGAGACCCAGTACTTC
J: TRBJ2-1; size: -; D: -; V: TRBV29-1; CDR3: CSVLSRAVREQFF; DNA: TGCAGCGTTTTATCCCGGGCCGTGAGGGAGCAGTTCTTC
J: TRBJ1-6; size: -; D: -; V: TRBV27; CDR3: CASSLKAGQPRVLPLHF; DNA: TGTGCCAGCAGTCTTAAGGCCGGACAGCCCAGGGTTCTACCCCTCCACTTT
J: TRBJ2-7; size: few; D: -; V: TRBV28; CDR3: CASSLETSKQYF; DNA: TGTGCCAGCAGTTTGGAGACTAGTAAGCAGTACTTC
J: TRBJ2-1; size: -; D: TRBD2; V: TRBV18; CDR3: CASSLRTSGGHNEQFF; DNA: TGTGCCAGCTCACTTAGGACTAGCGGGGGGCACAATGAGCAGTTCTTC
J: TRBJ1-2; size: few; D: -; V: TRBV6-2/TRBV6-3; CDR3: CASSQRDSLNYGYTF; DNA: TGTGCCAGCAGTCAAAGGGACTCACTGAACTATGGCTACACCTTC
J: TRBJ2-3; size: -; D: TRBD2; V: TRBV5-1; CDR3: CASSTGTSGGFSTDTQYF; DNA: TGCGCCAGCAGCACGGGGACTAGCGGGGGATTCAGCACAGATACGCAGTATTTT
J: TRBJ2-7; size: -; D: -; V: TRBV4-1; CDR3: CASSQDGTGPYEQYF; DNA: TGCGCCAGCAGCCAAGATGGTACAGGCCCCTACGAGCAGTACTTC
J: TRBJ2-5; size: -; D: TRBD2; V: TRBV7-2; CDR3: CASSLVGGGARQETQYF; DNA: TGTGCCAGCAGCTTAGTCGGCGGGGGGGCGAGACAAGAGACCCAGTACTTC
J: TRBJ2-1; size: few; D: TRBD2; V: TRBV4-3; CDR3: CASRFTSGGIDEQFF; DNA: TGCGCCAGCAGATTTACTAGCGGGGGTATCGATGAGCAGTTCTTC
J: TRBJ2-3; size: -; D: -; V: TRBV4-2; CDR3: CASSQDPAGSGTDTQYF; DNA: TGTGCCAGCAGCCAAGATCCCGCGGGGTCTGGCACAGATACGCAGTATTTT
J: TRBJ2-5; size: -; D: -; V: TRBV27; CDR3: CASSPMGRALLGQYF; DNA: TGTGCCAGCAGCCCCATGGGCAGGGCCCTCCTTGGGCAGTACTTC
J: TRBJ2-5; size: few; D: -; V: TRBV7-9; CDR3: CASTTADHETQYF; DNA: TGTGCCAGCACAACAGCCGACCACGAGACCCAGTACTTC
J: TRBJ1-5; size: -; D: -; V: TRBV7-9; CDR3: CASSLESGNQPQHF; DNA: TGTGCCAGCAGCTTAGAGAGTGGGAATCAGCCCCAGCATTTT
J: TRBJ2-3; size: -; D: -; V: TRBV12-3/TRBV12-4; CDR3: CASQRVLATQYF; DNA: TGTGCCAGCCAGCGGGTGTTGGCTACGCAGTATTTT
J: TRBJ2-1; size: -; D: -; V: TRBV9; CDR3: CASSPSPHEQFF; DNA: TGTGCCAGCAGCCCCTCACCCCATGAGCAGTTCTTC
J: TRBJ2-5; size: once; D: TRBD1; V: TRBV9; CDR3: CASSVAGGYYNEQYF; DNA: TGTGCCAGCAGCGTAGCAGGGGGCTATTACAATGAGCAGTACTTC
J: TRBJ2-1; size: -; D: -; V: TRBV5-1; CDR3: CASSLGQLINEQFF; DNA: TGCGCCAGCAGCTTGGGACAGCTTATCAATGAGCAGTTCTTC
J: TRBJ2-5; size: few; D: -; V: TRBV6-1; CDR3: CASSDPRAEPLWETQYF; DNA: TGTGCCAGCAGTGATCCCCGGGCGGAGCCCCTGTGGGAGACCCAGTACTTC
J: TRBJ1-1; size: -; D: -; V: TRBV25-1; CDR3: CASSVGGARMDTEAFF; DNA: TGTGCCAGCAGTGTAGGGGGGGCGAGGATGGACACTGAAGCTTTCTTT
J: TRBJ2-6; size: few; D: TRBD2; V: TRBV7-2; CDR3: CASSVRLAGDSGANVLTF; DNA: TGTGCCAGCAGCGTAAGACTAGCGGGGGACTCTGGGGCCAACGTCCTGACTTTC
J: TRBJ2-1; size: -; D: TRBD2; V: TRBV7-9; CDR3: CASSSSGGMDEQFF; DNA: TGTGCCAGCAGCTCCAGCGGGGGGATGGATGAGCAGTTCTTC